The source of this TCR beta chain is a study of cytomegalovirus exposure and HLA in healthy donors. The V gene lost 1 base and the J gene lost 3 bases, with 10 bases spanning the gap. The CDR3 length is 14 residues. Germline-derived CDR1 and CDR2 are MGHRA and YSYEKL. The PCR used 60 Vbeta and 13 Jbeta primers. Clones were read by immunoSEQ multiplex PCR, and TCRdb kept only the in-frame ones, dropping some. This table holds around 99,000 clones, 69% found once. This sequence originates from a woman in her 70s in good health and CMV-seropositive. This chain uses TRBV4-1 with TRBJ2-7; tentative D call: TRBD1 (6 bases). Sequenced material: PBMCs. The CDR3 DNA reads TGCGCCAGCAGCCAAGTTAACAGGGTCTACGAGCAGTACTTC. Translation gives CASSQVNRVYEQYF.